Below are 32 T cell receptor beta chains sequenced from a single sample in a study of T cell clonality in common variable immunodeficiency (dated by TCRdb to about 2015). What the study reported, not specific to this receptor: Reportedly, TCRbeta sequences from CVID had fewer deletions and N-nucleotide insertions, and highly modified clones with 13 or more V deletions were absent from CVID.

These receptors' antigens are unknown. The method was the immunoSEQ multiplex PCR assay. TCRdb stores this immuneACCESS table with in-frame sequences only. Part of the clones is absent; in the studies checked, under half of the shortfall reflects unresolved V genes, and no reason is known for the rest. For this sample, about 20,000 clones are listed, none of them singletons. The ten top clones hold around 2.6% of the sample. Sequenced: peripheral blood mononuclear cells. These receptor sequences come from a human donor with common variable immunodeficiency.

The CDR3 region is CASSPGINQPQHF. CDR3 DNA, as far as it was read: TGTGCCAGCAGCCCAGGGATTAATCAGCCC. This chain joins TRBV7-2 and TRBJ1-5; a weak D match, TRBD1 (5 bases). The read finishes 3 residues shy of the CDR3 end, and the germline J gene is used to complete it. The V and J ends lost 5 bases and 4 bases respectively, with 9 bases between them. Germline V gene data show CDR1 as SGHTA and CDR2 as FQGNSA. This CDR3 has 13 amino acids.

This clone occurred a few times. Read data end 3 residues before the CDR3 end; the end is taken from the germline J gene. The V gene is TRBV7-9, the J gene TRBJ2-5; no firm D call. The CDR3 runs 15 residues. Trimming removed 1 base at V and 4 bases at J, with 13 bases between. Per the germline V gene, CDR1 is SEHNR and CDR2 is FQNEAQ (reference sequence). The DNA read from the CDR3 is TGTGCCAGCAGCTTAGTTTCACTGGCGGCAGAGACC. Protein sequence: CASSLVSLAAET. The CDR3 as a whole reads CASSLVSLAAETQYF.

Turning to this clone: The read falls 3 residues short of the CDR3 end, and the missing part is taken from the germline J gene. This chain links TRBV19 with TRBJ2-2, with TRBD1 matching 10 bases. After removal of 3 bases from V and 6 bases from J, the junction contained 4 bases not matched to a gene. Germline CDR1 is LNHDA and CDR2 is SQIVND (reference sequence). This CDR3 spans 15 amino acids. The sequenced CDR3 bases are TGTGCCAGTAGTATGGGACAGGGGTGGGCCGGGGAG. It yields the protein CASSMGQGWAGE. The CDR3 reads in full as CASSMGQGWAGELFF.

To note about this clone: The CDR3 is cut off 3 residues early in the read; its end comes from the germline J gene. This chain connects TRBV6-2 or TRBV6-3 to TRBJ2-1; 8 nucleotides line up with TRBD1. Germline lookup yields CDR1 MNHEY and CDR2 SVGEGT. The CDR3 runs 17 residues. V lost 0 bases to trimming and J lost 4 bases; unmatched junction nucleotides: 8. The CDR3 reads CASSYSSWRQGYNEQFF. CDR3 bases read: TGTGCCAGCAGTTACTCAAGCTGGAGACAGGGGTACAATGAG.

With respect to this clone: The read terminates 3 residues ahead of where the CDR3 ends, so the germline J gene completes it. The genes are TRBV7-2 and TRBJ2-2; no clear D. With 1 base removed from V and 1 base from J, the gap between germline ends came to 7 bases. This CDR3 contains 15 residues. Germline-derived CDR1 and CDR2 are SGHTA and FQGNSA. The sequenced CDR3 bases are TGTGCCAGCAGCTTAGGGCCAGGGAACACCGGGGAG. Translating it yields CASSLGPGNTGE. The full CDR3 is CASSLGPGNTGELFF.

This clone was counted between two and nine times. Sequencing ends 3 residues short of the CDR3 end; the germline J gene provides the rest. The genes are TRBV6-4 and TRBJ2-3, with TRBD2 matching 9 bases. Germline assignment: CDR1 MRHNA and CDR2 SNTAGT. This CDR3 spans 15 amino acids. The V gene end was trimmed by 6 bases and the J gene end by 3 bases; junction bases not matched to a gene: 7. The CDR3 DNA, read in part, is TGTGCCAGCAGCCAGACTAGCGGTACAACAGATACG. This codes for CASSQTSGTTDT. In full, the CDR3 reads CASSQTSGTTDTQYF.

This clone was counted a few times. The read terminates 3 residues ahead of where the CDR3 ends, so the germline J gene completes it. This sequence joins TRBV2 and TRBJ2-2; TRBD2 agrees at 10 bases. The CDR3 contains 17 residues. Trimming cost V 0 bases and J 0 bases; bases outside gene matches: 1. Germline values: CDR1 SNHLY, CDR2 FYNNEI. The covered CDR3 bases are TGTGCCAGCAGTGAAGCCGGGACTAGCGCGAACACCGGGGAG. This translates into CASSEAGTSANTGE. The full CDR3 is CASSEAGTSANTGELFF.

Of note for this clone: The read ends 3 residues shy of where the CDR3 ends; the end is completed using the germline J gene. The chain couples TRBV19 to TRBJ1-2; TRBD1 matches at 9 bases. The length of the CDR3 is 17 residues. CDR1 and CDR2 (germline): LNHDA, SQIVND (reference sequence). Trimming at V came to 5 bases and at J to 5 bases, leaving 15 bases not matched to a gene. The CDR3 spells CASSARDRASLPYGYTF. Partial CDR3 DNA: TGTGCCAGTAGTGCCCGGGACAGGGCATCTCTCCCTTATGGC.

In regard to this clone: The CDR3 extends 3 residues past the end of the read, so its final part is completed from the germline J gene. V gene TRBV10-1 combines with J gene TRBJ2-1; the match to TRBD2 covers 12 bases. Per germline, CDR1 WNHNN and CDR2 SYGVQD (reference sequence). V dropped 2 bases and J dropped 9; count of bases not matched to a gene: 20. This CDR3 region has 20 residues. The CDR3 reads CASSERTPSTLAGGRGEQFF. The covered CDR3 bases are TGCGCCAGCAGTGAGAGGACTCCGTCTACCCTAGCGGGGGGGAGAGGTGAG.

This clone was observed a handful of times. The CDR3 is cut off 3 residues early in the read; its end comes from the germline J gene. The gene calls are TRBV6-1 and TRBJ1-5; TRBD1 might be the D (5 bases). This CDR3 contains 14 residues. Germline V CDR1 and CDR2: MNHNS, SASEGT. Trimming pared 4 bases from V and 2 bases from J, leaving 9 bases between. The CDR3 is CASSVTGGNQPQHF. CDR3 DNA (partial): TGTGCCAGCAGTGTTACAGGAGGCAATCAGCCC.

This clone was picked up a small number of times. The read ends 3 residues shy of where the CDR3 ends; the end is completed using the germline J gene. This chain uses TRBV7-9 with TRBJ2-7; D possibly corresponds to TRBD1 (5 bases). Trimming shortened V by 5 bases and J by 2 bases, and 13 bases separated the two germline ends. Germline CDR1 reads SEHNR; CDR2 reads FQNEAQ (reference sequence). CDR3 length equals 14 residues. CDR3 DNA (partial): TGTGCCAGCAGCCACCGGACAAGCCCCTACGAG. Translation gives CASSHRTSPYE. The CDR3, in full, reads CASSHRTSPYEQYF.

This clone was found a few times. The DNA ends 3 residues before the CDR3 does, and the rest of the CDR3 is filled in from the germline J gene. The chain uses TRBV18 and TRBJ2-2; 9 bases line up with TRBD1. The CDR3 has 16 amino acids. V gave up 5 bases and J gave up 5 bases; unmatched junction bases: 9. Germline V gene lookup returns CDR1 KGHSH and CDR2 LQKENI. The CDR3 region is CASSTLQGAATGELFF. The sequenced CDR3 bases are TGTGCCAGCTCAACGCTACAGGGGGCTGCAACCGGGGAG.

CDR3 amino acids: CASSRQTSGKETQYF. Incomplete CDR3 DNA: TGTGCCAGCAGCCGACAGACTAGCGGAAAAGAGACC. The V gene is TRBV7-9, the J gene TRBJ2-5; 9 bases line up with TRBD2. The sequenced fragment ends 3 residues before the CDR3 boundary, so the rest is inferred from the germline J gene. The CDR3 covers 15 residues. Germline CDR1 and CDR2: SEHNR and FQNEAQ (reference sequence). J was trimmed by 3 bases and V by 5 bases; bases with no gene match: 7.

This clone has more than one count but fewer than ten. The DNA ends 3 residues before the CDR3 does, and the rest of the CDR3 is filled in from the germline J gene. The V and J genes are TRBV19 and TRBJ2-3, with 12 bases matching TRBD2. Trimming cost V 5 bases and J 7 bases; bases outside gene matches: 16. CDR3 length: 18 residues. Looked up from germline, CDR1 is LNHDA and CDR2 is SQIVND (reference sequence). CDR3 DNA (partial): TGTGCCAGTAGTTTGCCTAGCGGGAGGGCCGTCGGGGTGAATACG. The encoded protein is CASSLPSGRAVGVNT. In full, the CDR3 reads CASSLPSGRAVGVNTQYF.

There are many counts of this clone. The read ends 3 residues early relative to the CDR3; the germline J gene fills the gap. The genes are TRBV5-4 and TRBJ2-5; TRBD1 aligns across 9 bases. Trimming removed 3 bases from V and 2 bases from J; junction bases left unmatched: 2. Germline-derived CDR1 and CDR2 are SGHNT and YYREEE (reference sequence). The CDR3 is made up of 14 amino acids. The CDR3 is CASSWTGEQETQYF. CDR3 DNA (partial): TGTGCCAGCAGCTGGACAGGGGAGCAAGAGACC.

In its sample, this clone was seen a few times. The read ends 3 residues before the CDR3 terminus; that terminus is restored from the germline J gene. The V gene is TRBV7-9, the J gene TRBJ2-5; D possibly corresponds to TRBD2 (6 bases). Deletions cut 4 bases from V and 1 base from J, with 10 bases between. CDR1 is SEHNR and CDR2 is FQNEAQ in the germline V gene (reference sequence). This CDR3 is built from 14 residues. This CDR3 reads CASSSWTIQETQYF. The CDR3 bases that were read are TGTGCCAGCAGCTCCTGGACTATCCAAGAGACC.

A remark on this clone: The read ends 3 residues shy of where the CDR3 ends; the end is completed using the germline J gene. The V gene is TRBV2, the J gene TRBJ1-5; 9 bases are shared with TRBD1. The length of the CDR3 is 14 residues. V lost 6 bases and J lost 6; bases outside the gene matches: 6. Germline assignment: CDR1 SNHLY and CDR2 FYNNEI. CDR3 loop: CASSPGTGIQPQHF. CDR3 DNA, as far as it was read: TGTGCCAGCAGCCCCGGGACAGGGATTCAGCCC.

Remarks on this clone: Coverage ceases 3 residues before the CDR3 finishes, and the germline J gene fills in the end. J is TRBJ2-1 and V is TRBV18, with 11 nucleotides matching TRBD1. Trimming took 3 bases from V and 8 from J; bases not matched to a gene: 6. CDR1 KGHSH and CDR2 LQKENI come from the germline V gene. The CDR3 is 15 amino acids. CDR3 region: CASSPPGTGGDEQFF. The DNA read from the CDR3 is TGTGCCAGCTCACCTCCGGGGACAGGGGGGGATGAG. The full variable domain, its missing parts supplied by reference TRBV18 and TRBJ2-1, is NAGVMQNPRHLVRRRGQEARLRCSPMKGHSHVYWYRQLPEEGLKFMVYLQKENIIDESGMPKERFSAEFPKEGPSILRIQQVVRGDSAAYFCASSPPGTGGDEQFFGPGTRLTVL.

A remark on this clone: The read is 3 residues too short to cover the CDR3 end, so that end is filled in from the germline J gene. The rearrangement links TRBV29-1 to TRBJ2-7; 7 bases fit TRBD1. CDR3 size: 15 residues. Germline V gene lookup returns CDR1 SQVTM and CDR2 ANQGSEA. The trim removed 3 bases at V and 1 base at J, leaving 9 bases unmatched. The sequenced part of the CDR3 DNA is TGCAGCGTTGAGGAGACAGGGAAAGGATCCTACGAG. As protein: CSVEETGKGSYE. The whole CDR3 region reads CSVEETGKGSYEQYF.

Only a few counts were recorded for this clone. The read is 3 residues too short to cover the CDR3 end, so that end is filled in from the germline J gene. The V gene is TRBV19, the J gene TRBJ1-2; 7 positions agree with TRBD1. Per the germline V gene, CDR1 is LNHDA and CDR2 is SQIVND (reference sequence). V shed 8 bases and J 5 bases; nucleotides not matched to a gene: 14. The CDR3 spans 15 residues. Incomplete CDR3 DNA: TGTGCCAGTTCAGTATTTGTGGGACAGCCTTATGGC. Amino acid sequence: CASSVFVGQPYG. The full CDR3 protein is CASSVFVGQPYGYTF.

A few counts support this clone. The CDR3 end falls 3 residues outside the read, so it is completed with the germline J gene. This chain connects TRBV18 to TRBJ2-4; 9 bases match TRBD2. Germline loops: CDR1 KGHSH, CDR2 LQKENI. The length of the CDR3 is 16 residues. The V gene end was trimmed by 1 base and the J gene end by 4 bases; junction bases not matched to a gene: 5. Incomplete CDR3 DNA: TGTGCCAGCTCACCACTAGGCGGGAGGGTTAAAAACATT. Protein sequence: CASSPLGGRVKNI. The complete CDR3 sequence is CASSPLGGRVKNIQYF.

This clone was seen only a few times. Read data end 3 residues before the CDR3 end; the end is taken from the germline J gene. This chain joins TRBV7-9 and TRBJ1-6; 8 bases map to TRBD1. This CDR3 has 15 amino acids. Germline CDR1 and CDR2: SEHNR and FQNEAQ (reference sequence). V gave up 8 bases and J gave up 6 bases; unmatched junction bases: 9. The CDR3 bases that were read are TGTGCCAGCGGTCGGACAGGGCCGTTTAATTCACCC. Protein sequence: CASGRTGPFNSP. The entire CDR3 sequence reads CASGRTGPFNSPLHF.

This clone was counted between two and nine times. Read data end 3 residues before the CDR3 end; the end is taken from the germline J gene. The chain uses TRBV6-2 or TRBV6-3 and TRBJ1-5; D is undetermined. V was trimmed by 0 bases and J by 0 bases, leaving 9 bases between them. In germline, CDR1 is MNHEY, CDR2 SVGEGT. The CDR3 contains 16 residues. The CDR3 loop is CASSYSTYGSNQPQHF. Partial CDR3 DNA: TGTGCCAGCAGTTACTCCACCTACGGTAGCAATCAGCCC.

Concerning this clone itself: The read gets to within 3 residues of the CDR3 end, and the germline J gene fills in the rest. The rearrangement uses TRBV19 and TRBJ1-5; D is perhaps TRBD1 (5 bases). There are 16 residues in the CDR3. The V gene lost 1 base and the J gene lost 2 bases, with 12 bases spanning the gap. Germline loops: CDR1 LNHDA, CDR2 SQIVND (reference sequence). CDR3 amino acids: CASSIVRGSGNQPQHF. The part of the CDR3 DNA that was read is TGTGCCAGTAGTATAGTTCGGGGGTCGGGCAATCAGCCC.

This clone was detected a few times. The observed sequence ends 3 residues before the CDR3 terminus, with the missing tail filled in from the germline J gene. The chain carries TRBV18 and TRBJ1-6; TRBD1 might be the D (5 bases). Germline-derived CDR1 and CDR2 are KGHSH and LQKENI. V dropped 5 bases and J dropped 0 bases, with 11 bases sitting between them. The CDR3 has 16 residues. The CDR3 region is CASSSGGSSYNSPLHF. The CDR3 bases that were read are TGTGCCAGCTCATCCGGGGGAAGCTCCTATAATTCACCC.

Regarding this clone: The read stops 3 residues short of the end of the CDR3; the missing end is completed from the germline J gene. The rearrangement uses TRBV7-2 and TRBJ2-7; tentatively, D is TRBD1 or TRBD2 (6 bases each). The germline V gene encodes CDR1 SGHTA and CDR2 FQGNSA. Trimming took off 3 bases at V and 5 bases at J, with 11 bases between the two ends. CDR3 size: 13 residues. The CDR3 loop reads CASSFGGGDEQYF. CDR3 bases read: TGTGCCAGCAGCTTCGGAGGGGGTGACGAG. The full variable domain, completed using reference TRBV7-2 and TRBJ2-7, is GAGVSQSPSNKVTEKGKDVELRCDPISGHTALYWYRQSLGQGLEFLIYFQGNSAPDKSGLPSDRFSAERTGGSVSTLTIQRTQQEDSAVYLCASSFGGGDEQYFGPGTRLTVT.

As regards this clone: The CDR3 end falls 3 residues outside the read, so it is completed with the germline J gene. The chain employs TRBV7-2 and TRBJ2-5, with 13 positions matching TRBD2. V was clipped by 5 bases and J by 5 bases; unmatched bases: 2. This CDR3 is built from 14 residues. Germline V lookup: CDR1 SGHTA, CDR2 FQGNSA. CDR3 DNA (partial): TGTGCCAGCAGCCTGACTAGCGGGGGGGAGACC. It specifies CASSLTSGGET. The whole CDR3 is CASSLTSGGETQYF.

As to this clone: The CDR3 end lies 3 residues beyond the end of the read and is filled in from the germline J gene. The chain has TRBV7-9 and TRBJ1-6; 10 bases fit TRBD1. Per germline, CDR1 SEHNR and CDR2 FQNEAQ (reference sequence). V dropped 5 bases and J dropped 7; count of bases not matched to a gene: 5. The CDR3 is made up of 15 amino acids. This CDR3 reads CASSQGQGVNSPLHF. The covered CDR3 bases are TGTGCCAGCAGCCAAGGACAGGGGGTAAATTCACCC.

A note on this clone: The read comes to an end 3 residues before the CDR3 does, leaving the germline J gene to fill in the end. V gene TRBV7-9 combines with J gene TRBJ2-7; no clear D. The CDR3 extends over 14 amino acids. Germline V gene data show CDR1 as SEHNR and CDR2 as FQNEAQ (reference sequence). V dropped 1 base and J dropped 3 bases, with 10 bases sitting between them. The sequenced CDR3 bases are TGTGCCAGCAGCTTAGGTTCTTTCGGCTACGAG. It is translated as CASSLGSFGYE. The whole CDR3 protein is CASSLGSFGYEQYF.

As concerns this clone: From the germline J gene comes the end of the CDR3, since the read stops 3 residues before it. V and J are TRBV19 and TRBJ2-3; D not resolved. The CDR3 has 15 residues. Trimming took 3 bases from V and 1 from J, leaving 11 bases between them. Germline values: CDR1 LNHDA, CDR2 SQIVND (reference sequence). CDR3 residues: CASSIVGPGTDTQYF. Partial CDR3 DNA: TGTGCCAGTAGTATTGTAGGGCCGGGCACAGATACG.

As for this clone: The read comes to an end 3 residues before the CDR3 does, leaving the germline J gene to fill in the end. J is TRBJ2-5 and V is TRBV30; a weak D match, TRBD1 (5 bases). Deletions cut 2 bases from V and 4 bases from J, with 8 bases between. The CDR3 consists of 12 residues. Looked up from germline, CDR1 is GTSNPN and CDR2 is SVGIG (reference sequence). CDR3 DNA, as far as it was read: TGTGCCTGGAGTCAGGGCGGAGAGACC. Amino acid sequence: CAWSQGGET. The full CDR3 protein is CAWSQGGETQYF.

This clone has just a few counts. The read terminates 3 residues before the CDR3 end, so the remaining end is supplied by the germline J gene. V gene TRBV7-2 combines with J gene TRBJ2-5; 12 bases match TRBD2. This CDR3 contains 15 residues. Germline V lookup: CDR1 SGHTA, CDR2 FQGNSA. V dropped 4 bases and J dropped 4; count of bases not matched to a gene: 4. CDR3 sequence reads: CASSYLAGGRETQYF. Incomplete CDR3 DNA: TGTGCCAGCAGCTATCTAGCGGGGGGGCGAGAGACC.